This T cell receptor beta chain was found in a study of cytomegalovirus exposure and HLA in healthy donors. Points from the study as a whole: Earlier analysis yielded a pattern in which most TCR beta V segments were productive about 90% or about 30% of the time. Immune exposure information available was restricted to CMV serostatus. Clonal expansion, a later analysis showed, was greater in HLA-associated TCR beta chains than in equally common others. In a later analysis, a missense DCLRE1C variant was linked to TCR beta V- and J-gene trimming.

The PCR made use of 60 Vbeta and 13 Jbeta primers. The table came from immunoSEQ multiplex PCR; TCRdb's copy has only in-frame clones and leaves some out. Of over 200,000 clones in the sample, around four fifths were seen once. The table lists this clone with a count of one. The antigen remains undetermined. Sequenced: PBMCs. This receptor was taken from a woman aged 40 to 50 in good health and CMV-seronegative.

The CDR3 coding sequence is TGCGCCAGCACGACTAGCGGGAGGCAAGAGACCCAGTACTTC. Its protein product is CASTTSGRQETQYF. This chain joins TRBV5-1 and TRBJ2-5; TRBD2 agrees at 13 bases. This CDR3 is 14 amino acids long. Per the germline V gene, CDR1 is SGHRS and CDR2 is YFSETQ. The V and J ends lost 6 bases and 2 bases, in that order; junction bases with no gene match: 1. The full variable domain, in which reference TRBV5-1 and TRBJ2-5 provide the parts outside the CDR3, is KAGVTQTPRYLIKTRGQQVTLSCSPISGHRSVSWYQQTPGQGLQFLFEYFSETQRNKGNFPGRFSGRQFSNSRSEMNVSTLELGDSALYLCASTTSGRQETQYFGPGTRLLVL.